This TCR beta chain derives from a study of response to subunit inactivated influenza vaccine. Each CDR3 protein is one row after TCRdb ran MiXCR on the RT-PCR reads. The table lists a few hundred thousand distinct CDR3 sequences, about 15% of them singletons. This clonotype has more than one count but fewer than ten. This TCR was recovered from a man between 45 and 60 years old who received an inactivated influenza vaccine. The sample here was PBMCs from blood, taken 11 to 12 days after vaccination.

CDR3 in amino acids: CASSRQLSGELFF. The DNA of the CDR3 is TGTGCCAGCAGCCGCCAGCTTTCTGGGGAGCTGTTTTTT. The gene calls are TRBV7-2 and TRBJ2-2, with D unclear. The CDR3 covers 13 residues. Germline CDR1 reads SGHTA; CDR2 reads FQGNSA. V lost 5 bases to trimming and J lost 8 bases, with 12 bases between them.